One sample yielded the 23 T cell receptor beta chains listed below, sequenced in a study of T cell clones after liver transplantation. Data came from immunoSEQ multiplex PCR; TCRdb stores just in-frame clones and leaves some out. The table records tens of thousands of clones, 71% of them present only once. This material consisted of CD4+ T cells from blood, taken before liver transplant. The receptor source for this set is a human donor who received a liver transplant.

This chain joins TRBV30 and TRBJ2-3; D not certain. The CDR3 is made up of 14 amino acids. Germline V CDR1 and CDR2: GTSNPN, SVGIG (reference sequence). Trimming left V 2 bases short and J 2 bases short, with 11 bases between. The CDR3 spells CAWSRLGSTDTQYF. CDR3 DNA sequence: TGTGCCTGGAGTCGACTTGGGTCCACAGATACGCAGTATTTT.

The J gene is TRBJ2-7, the V gene TRBV5-4, with TRBD1 matching over 8 bases. CDR1 SGHNT and CDR2 YYREEE come from the germline V gene (reference sequence). The V gene end was trimmed by 4 bases and the J gene end by 5 bases; junction bases not matched to a gene: 8. This CDR3 has 14 residues. The CDR3 coding sequence is TGTGCCAGCAGCCAAGGACAGGGCCAGCACGAGCAGTACTTC. Its translation: CASSQGQGQHEQYF.

The CDR3 DNA reads as TGTGCCAGCTCGCCGGAACAGGGCTCAGATACGCAGTATTTT. It yields the protein CASSPEQGSDTQYF. J is TRBJ2-3 and V is TRBV18; tentatively, D is TRBD1 (6 bases). Germline V gives CDR1 KGHSH, CDR2 LQKENI. The germline V and J ends were trimmed by 6 bases and 4 bases, with 14 bases remaining between them. This CDR3 comprises 14 residues.

The chain combines TRBV30 with TRBJ2-2, with D perhaps matching TRBD2 (6 bases). Germline V gene sequence: CDR1 GTSNPN, CDR2 SVGIG (reference sequence). The V end was cut by 5 bases, the J end by 1 base, with 8 bases between. The CDR3 is 13 residues long. CDR3 sequence reads: CAWGGVNTGELFF. The CDR3 region has the DNA TGTGCCTGGGGCGGGGTGAACACCGGGGAGCTGTTTTTT.

The V call is TRBV5-1, the J call TRBJ2-2, with D perhaps matching TRBD1 (5 bases). Germline CDR1 reads SGHRS; CDR2 reads YFSETQ. Trimming took off 0 bases at V and 3 bases at J, with 9 bases between the two ends. The CDR3 consists of 15 residues. The DNA of the CDR3 is TGCGCCAGCAGCTTGGATGGGGCCGACACCGGGGAGCTGTTTTTT. The encoded protein is CASSLDGADTGELFF.

This clone was counted many times. This chain links TRBV2 with TRBJ1-3, with D maybe TRBD1 (6 bases). CDR1 SNHLY and CDR2 FYNNEI come from the germline V gene. V lost 7 bases and J 3 bases, leaving 16 bases between the germline ends. The CDR3 covers 15 residues. The CDR3 spells CASTGGGGYGNTIYF. The CDR3 nucleotides read TGTGCCAGCACCGGAGGGGGGGGATATGGAAACACCATATATTTT. Drawing the rest from reference TRBV2 and TRBJ1-3, the complete variable domain is EPEVTQTPSHQVTQMGQEVILRCVPISNHLYFYWYRQILGQKVEFLVSFYNNEISEKSEIFDDQFSVERPDGSNFTLKIRSTKLEDSAMYFCASTGGGGYGNTIYFGEGSWLTVV.

This clone has more than one count but fewer than ten. The chain joins TRBV5-4 to TRBJ1-4; D not resolved. Germline V CDR1 and CDR2: SGHNT, YYREEE (reference sequence). The CDR3 contains 14 residues. V lost 3 bases and J 5 bases, leaving 11 bases between the germline ends. The CDR3 loop is CASSSEVGNEKLFF. In DNA form, the CDR3 reads TGTGCCAGCAGCTCGGAGGTCGGGAATGAAAAACTGTTTTTT.

The J gene is TRBJ2-1, the V gene TRBV11-3; 11 nucleotides agree with TRBD2. Germline CDR1 reads SGHNT; CDR2 reads YENEEA. This CDR3 spans 16 amino acids. Trimming cost V 5 bases and J 7 bases; bases outside gene matches: 10. The CDR3 DNA is TGTGCCAGCAGCCTCGTAATAGCGGGGGGGAATAATGAGCAGTTCTTC. It codes for CASSLVIAGGNNEQFF.

The rearrangement uses TRBV5-1 and TRBJ2-3; possible D gene TRBD1, 5 bases. Between the trimmed V and J ends, which lost 4 bases and 1 base, there was a span of 13 bases. The CDR3 extends over 15 amino acids. Germline loops: CDR1 SGHRS, CDR2 YFSETQ. Here the CDR3 DNA reads TGCGCCAGCAGCCCCGGACAAATCCGCACAGATACGCAGTATTTT. It specifies CASSPGQIRTDTQYF.

Turning to this clone: Other DNA sequences in the same sample also yield this CDR3. The J gene is TRBJ1-4, the V gene TRBV6-1, with 10 bases aligning to TRBD1. The V and J ends lost 3 bases and 7 bases, in that order; junction bases with no gene match: 2. The germline V gene has CDR1 MNHNS and CDR2 SASEGT. The CDR3 is made up of 14 amino acids. CDR3 DNA sequence: TGTGCCAGCAGTGACGGACAGGGGGGTGAAAAACTGTTTTTT. It yields the protein CASSDGQGGEKLFF.

The chain couples TRBV6-1 to TRBJ1-4; 8 bases line up with TRBD1. The V gene's germline CDR1 is MNHNS and CDR2 SASEGT. The CDR3 length is 14 residues. V lost 8 bases, J lost 4 bases, and 6 bases stayed unmatched. The CDR3 protein is CASGRQGLNEKLFF. As DNA, the CDR3 is TGTGCCAGCGGAAGACAGGGGCTTAATGAAAAACTGTTTTTT.

The chain has TRBV27 and TRBJ2-7; 7 positions match TRBD2. Losses at the gene ends were 5 bases for V and 0 bases for J; bases not matched to a gene: 10. The CDR3 runs to 16 residues. Per germline, CDR1 MNHEY and CDR2 SMNVEV (reference sequence). CDR3 bases: TGTGCCAGCAGTCCCTCCGGGACTACGAGCTCCTACGAGCAGTACTTC. Its protein product is CASSPSGTTSSYEQYF.

The chain links TRBV10-3 to TRBJ2-3; the match to TRBD1 covers 7 bases. Germline CDR1 and CDR2: ENHRY and SYGVKD. The CDR3 covers 14 residues. CDR3 DNA sequence: TGTGCAGGTGGAACAGGGGAGAGCACAGATACGCAGTATTTT. Protein: CAGGTGESTDTQYF.

This chain uses TRBV7-7 with TRBJ2-3, with 8 bases lining up with TRBD1. The junction had 6 bases not matched to a gene; V was cut back by 4 bases and J by 0 bases. The CDR3 has 16 residues. The V gene's germline CDR1 is SSHAT and CDR2 FNYEAQ (reference sequence). In DNA form, the CDR3 reads TGTGCCAGCAGCTCAGGGGGCCCTTCTAGCACAGATACGCAGTATTTT. Translation gives CASSSGGPSSTDTQYF.

The CDR3 spells CSVLESGANVLTF. CDR3 sequence (DNA): TGCAGCGTCCTTGAGTCTGGGGCCAACGTCCTGACTTTC. This chain uses TRBV29-1 with TRBJ2-6; D gene ambiguous. CDR3 size: 13 residues. The V gene lost 6 bases and the J gene lost 1 base, with 7 bases spanning the gap. Germline V CDR1 and CDR2: SQVTM, ANQGSEA.

The chain couples TRBV28 to TRBJ2-1; 12 positions match TRBD2. In germline, CDR1 is MDHEN, CDR2 SYDVKM. This CDR3 region has 15 residues. With 5 bases clipped from V and 4 bases from J, the junction kept 3 bases outside the gene matches. The CDR3 nucleotides are TGTGCCAGCAGTGTTACTAGCGGGGGGTACAATGAGCAGTTCTTC. This translates into CASSVTSGGYNEQFF.

The chain carries TRBV23-1 and TRBJ2-3; 10 nucleotides agree with TRBD2. TRBV23-1 has ORF status, its function being uncertain. The trim removed 0 bases at V and 5 bases at J, leaving 11 bases unmatched. This CDR3 spans 18 amino acids. The CDR3 nucleotides read TGCGCCAGCAGTCAATCCGCTAGCGGGGGCCGCTGGAGAGATACGCAGTATTTT. Protein: CASSQSASGGRWRDTQYF.

The V call is TRBV4-1, the J call TRBJ1-5; TRBD1 agrees at 7 bases. CDR1 and CDR2 from the germline V gene are MGHRA and YSYEKL. V was pared by 2 bases and J by 2 bases, with 6 bases of the junction left unmatched. This CDR3 contains 16 residues. CDR3 amino acids: CASSQLQGRGNQPQHF. The DNA of the CDR3 is TGCGCCAGCAGCCAATTACAGGGGAGAGGCAATCAGCCCCAGCATTTT.

This chain joins TRBV6-1 and TRBJ1-2; D is uncertain. Looked up from germline, CDR1 is MNHNS and CDR2 is SASEGT. The CDR3 extends over 14 amino acids. The CDR3, as DNA: TGTGTCTCAAGAACGGGTGAATCTAACTATGGCTACACCTTC. Its protein is CVSRTGESNYGYTF.

The genes are TRBV6-5 and TRBJ2-7; 10 bases fit TRBD2. J was trimmed by 2 bases and V by 5 bases; bases with no gene match: 3. The length of the CDR3 is 14 residues. The germline V gene encodes CDR1 MNHEY and CDR2 SVGAGI. CDR3 amino acids: CASSRSGGAYEQYF. The CDR3 nucleotides are TGTGCCAGCAGTCGGAGCGGGGGGGCCTACGAGCAGTACTTC.

The rearrangement links TRBV6-5 to TRBJ1-6; D is possibly TRBD1 (5 bases). Deletions cut 2 bases from V and 0 bases from J, with 8 bases between. Germline loops: CDR1 MNHEY, CDR2 SVGAGI. The CDR3 runs to 16 residues. Written as DNA, the CDR3 is TGTGCCAGCAGTTACCAGGGCCTCTCCTATAATTCACCCCTCCACTTT. Translated: CASSYQGLSYNSPLHF.

The count of this clone is one. V gene TRBV6-1 combines with J gene TRBJ2-4, with D possibly matching TRBD2 (7 bases). V was shortened by 1 base and J by 7 bases, with 14 bases between the two germline ends. Looked up from germline, CDR1 is MNHNS and CDR2 is SASEGT. The CDR3 is 15 residues long. The CDR3 DNA reads TGTGCCAGCAGTGAAGTGGGGGGGCGGATGAACATTCAGTACTTC. This gives the protein CASSEVGGRMNIQYF.

The chain joins TRBV5-1 to TRBJ2-7; 11 bases are shared with TRBD1. The CDR3 has 15 amino acids. Germline lookup yields CDR1 SGHRS and CDR2 YFSETQ. With 0 bases clipped from V and 6 bases from J, the junction kept 5 bases outside the gene matches. The CDR3 region is CASSLERTGGGEQYF. The CDR3 DNA follows: TGCGCCAGCAGCTTGGAAAGGACAGGGGGCGGCGAGCAGTACTTC.